The 5 T cell receptor beta chains below come from one sample, sequenced in a study of T cells in Graves' hyperthyroidism and ophthalmopathy. From RNA transcripts, TCR beta CDR3 regions were amplified. HTBI primers drove first-round RT-PCR of the TCR CDR3. TCRdb passed the multiplex PCR reads through MiXCR, listing each CDR3 protein once. This sample carries roughly 630,000 distinct CDR3 sequences, around 14% of them seen once, and the ten largest clones take 6.5% to 8%. Sample: blood. The receptors come from a woman in her twenties or thirties with Graves' hyperthyroidism.

The table lists this clonotype with a few counts. The V and J genes are TRBV7-9 and TRBJ2-1; TRBD2 agrees at 9 bases. The CDR3 consists of 16 residues. Germline trimming cut 3 bases from V and 2 bases from J; bases unmatched to any gene: 5. Germline V lookup: CDR1 SEHNR, CDR2 FQNEAQ (reference sequence). CDR3 coding DNA: TGTGCCAGCAGCTTTATGACTAGCGGAACCTACAATGAGCAGTTCTTC. Amino acids: CASSFMTSGTYNEQFF.

Ten or more counts support this clonotype. Written as DNA, the CDR3 is TGTGCCAGCAGGAAGGGGACGAACACTGAAGCTTTCTTT. Its translation is CASRKGTNTEAFF. The chain recombines TRBV12-3 or TRBV12-4 with TRBJ1-1; D possibly corresponds to TRBD1 (5 bases). V was pared by 6 bases and J by 1 base, with 9 bases between. There are 13 residues in the CDR3.

In its sample, this clonotype was seen many times. The chain couples TRBV2 to TRBJ2-5; D is possibly TRBD2 (7 bases). Trimming cost V 6 bases and J 7 bases, with 9 bases left between them. The CDR3 is 11 residues long. Germline CDR1 SNHLY, CDR2 FYNNEI. The CDR3 loop is CASRGGGTQYF. CDR3 coding DNA: TGTGCCAGCAGGGGAGGGGGGACCCAGTACTTC. The whole variable domain, filled in from reference TRBV2 and TRBJ2-5, reads EPEVTQTPSHQVTQMGQEVILRCVPISNHLYFYWYRQILGQKVEFLVSFYNNEISEKSEIFDDQFSVERPDGSNFTLKIRSTKLEDSAMYFCASRGGGTQYFGPGTRLLVL.

This chain links TRBV28 with TRBJ1-2; possibly TRBD1 for D (5 bases). Germline CDR1 MDHEN, CDR2 SYDVKM. The CDR3 contains 13 residues. V was cut by 2 bases and J by 9 bases, with 13 bases left in between. CDR3 protein: CASSLTGGLSYTF. The DNA of the CDR3 is TGTGCCAGCAGTTTAACGGGGGGACTAAGCTACACCTTC.

This clonotype appeared a few times. The V and J genes are TRBV14 and TRBJ2-1; 12 positions match TRBD2. The CDR3 is 17 residues long. Trimming removed 4 bases from V and 5 bases from J; junction bases left unmatched: 9. Germline V gene data show CDR1 as SGHDN and CDR2 as FVKESK. The CDR3 nucleotides are TGTGCCAGCAGCCGGAAGCCCCGACTAGCGGGAGACAATGAGCAGTTCTTC. Protein: CASSRKPRLAGDNEQFF.